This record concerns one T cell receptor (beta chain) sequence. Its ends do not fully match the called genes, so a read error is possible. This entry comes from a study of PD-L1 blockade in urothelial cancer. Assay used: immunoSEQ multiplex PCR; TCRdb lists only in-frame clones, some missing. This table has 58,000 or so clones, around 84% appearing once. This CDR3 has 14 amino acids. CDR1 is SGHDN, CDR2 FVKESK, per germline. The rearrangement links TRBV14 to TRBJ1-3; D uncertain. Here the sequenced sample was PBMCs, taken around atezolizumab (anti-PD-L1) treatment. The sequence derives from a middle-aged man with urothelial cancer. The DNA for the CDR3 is TGTGCCAGCAGCCGCGGCAGCTCTAGAAACACCATATATTTT. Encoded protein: CASSRGSSRNTIYF. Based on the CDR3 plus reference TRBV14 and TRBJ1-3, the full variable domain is EAGVTQFPSHSVIEKGQTVTLRCDPISGHDNLYWYRRVMGKEIKFLLHFVKESKQDESGMPNNRFLAERTGGTYSTLKVQPAELEDSGVYFCASSRGSSRNTIYFGEGSWLTVV.